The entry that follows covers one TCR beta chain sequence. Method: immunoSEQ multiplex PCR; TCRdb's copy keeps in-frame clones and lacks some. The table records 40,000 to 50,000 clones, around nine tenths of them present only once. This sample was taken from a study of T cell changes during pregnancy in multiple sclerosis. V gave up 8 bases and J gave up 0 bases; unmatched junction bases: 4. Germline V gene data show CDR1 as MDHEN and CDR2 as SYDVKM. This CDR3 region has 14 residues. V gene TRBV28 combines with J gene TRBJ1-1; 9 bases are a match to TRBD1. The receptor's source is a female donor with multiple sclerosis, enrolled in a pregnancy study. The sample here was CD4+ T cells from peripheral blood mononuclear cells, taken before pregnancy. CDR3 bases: TGTGCCAGCGAACAGGGGGCTTTGAACACTGAAGCTTTCTTT. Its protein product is CASEQGALNTEAFF.